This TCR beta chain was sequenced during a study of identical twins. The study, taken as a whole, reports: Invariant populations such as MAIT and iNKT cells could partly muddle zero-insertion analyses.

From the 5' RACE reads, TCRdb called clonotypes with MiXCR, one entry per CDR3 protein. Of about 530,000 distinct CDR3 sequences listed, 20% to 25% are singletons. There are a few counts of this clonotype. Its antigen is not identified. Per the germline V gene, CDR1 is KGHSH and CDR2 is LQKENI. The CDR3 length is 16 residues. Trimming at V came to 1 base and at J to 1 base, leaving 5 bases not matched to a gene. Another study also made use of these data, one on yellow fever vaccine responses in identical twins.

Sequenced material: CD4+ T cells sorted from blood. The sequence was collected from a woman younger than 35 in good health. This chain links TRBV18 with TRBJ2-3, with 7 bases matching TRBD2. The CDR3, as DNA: TGTGCCAGCTCACCACAGCGGGATCTTGGCACAGATACGCAGTATTTT. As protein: CASSPQRDLGTDTQYF.